The 20 T cell receptor beta chains below were found in one sample sequenced in a study of cytotoxic CD8 clonotypes in ibrutinib-treated CLL. Here immunoSEQ multiplex PCR was the method, and the copy in TCRdb shows in-frame clones only, minus some. The profile shows about 300,000 clones, roughly four fifths of them singletons. The material was PBMCs, obtained at disease progression, from a patient treated with ibrutinib. All receptors derive from a human donor with chronic lymphocytic leukemia.

The J gene is TRBJ1-1, the V gene TRBV6-6; 10 nucleotides line up with TRBD1. Unmatched junction bases numbered 5, after V lost 6 bases and J lost 1 base. This CDR3 spans 15 amino acids. Germline V lookup: CDR1 MNHNY, CDR2 SVGAGI (reference sequence). CDR3 nucleotide sequence: TGTGCCAGCAGCCGAGGGACAGGGGCGAACACTGAAGCTTTCTTT. Amino acids: CASSRGTGANTEAFF.

This chain connects TRBV6-6 to TRBJ2-4; D gene ambiguous. The CDR3 runs to 15 residues. The V gene lost 0 bases and the J gene lost 0 bases, with 6 bases spanning the gap. Germline CDR1 is MNHNY and CDR2 is SVGAGI (reference sequence). This CDR3 is CASSYSGLAKNIQYF. The CDR3, as DNA: TGTGCCAGCAGTTACTCGGGTCTAGCCAAAAACATTCAGTACTTC.

This chain links TRBV9 with TRBJ2-3, with TRBD2 matching 15 bases. Germline lookup yields CDR1 SGDLS and CDR2 YYNGEE. This CDR3 comprises 20 residues. After removal of 0 bases from V and 0 bases from J, the junction contained 8 bases not matched to a gene. DNA of the CDR3: TGTGCCAGCAGCGTAGTTCCGGGACTAGCGGGGGGATTAAGCACAGATACGCAGTATTTT. It yields the protein CASSVVPGLAGGLSTDTQYF.

This clone was detected a few times. In DNA, the CDR3 is TGTGCCAGCAGTGAGGTCCCAGACTGGACGGTCTCACCCCTCCACTTT. This sequence encodes CASSEVPDWTVSPLHF. J is TRBJ1-6 and V is TRBV6-1, with D uncertain. The V gene lost 3 bases and the J gene lost 10 bases, with 19 bases spanning the gap. CDR3 length: 16 residues. From germline, CDR1 is MNHNS and CDR2 SASEGT.

This clone was seen only a few times. The chain couples TRBV18 to TRBJ1-5; D gene ambiguous. The CDR3 has 14 residues. The V gene's germline CDR1 is KGHSH and CDR2 LQKENI. V was shortened by 2 bases and J by 3 bases, with 8 bases between the two germline ends. CDR3 region: CASSPVQNNQPQHF. The CDR3 DNA reads as TGTGCCAGCTCACCAGTACAGAACAATCAGCCCCAGCATTTT.

This clone was detected once. This chain links TRBV2 with TRBJ2-1; tentatively, D is TRBD2 (6 bases). Trimming cost V 3 bases and J 5 bases, with 11 bases left between them. The CDR3 sequence is 14 residues long. Per the germline V gene, CDR1 is SNHLY and CDR2 is FYNNEI. The CDR3 DNA reads TGTGCCAGCAGTGAGGCTAGCGAAAACAATGAGCAGTTCTTC. The encoded protein is CASSEASENNEQFF.

The chain uses TRBV4-1 and TRBJ2-7; D possibly corresponds to TRBD2 (6 bases). CDR3 length: 16 residues. In germline, CDR1 is MGHRA, CDR2 YSYEKL. The V gene lost 1 base and the J gene lost 2 bases, with 15 bases spanning the gap. CDR3 sequence (DNA): TGCGCCAGCAGCCAAGTTCGGCTGCGGGGTCCCTACGAGCAGTACTTC. The encoded protein is CASSQVRLRGPYEQYF.

The chain carries TRBV9 and TRBJ2-7; 11 nucleotides match TRBD1. Germline V gene sequence: CDR1 SGDLS, CDR2 YYNGEE. The CDR3 sequence is 15 residues long. V shed 4 bases, J shed 3 bases, and the junction held 6 bases outside the gene matches. CDR3 residues: CASSMGQGVHYEQYF. In DNA, the CDR3 is TGTGCCAGCAGCATGGGACAGGGGGTTCACTACGAGCAGTACTTC.

The genes are TRBV5-1 and TRBJ1-3, with D hard to call. Looked up from germline, CDR1 is SGHRS and CDR2 is YFSETQ. The CDR3 spans 15 residues. Between the trimmed V and J ends, which lost 0 bases and 2 bases, there was a span of 9 bases. The CDR3 sequence is CASSLVGLTGNTIYF. The CDR3 region has the DNA TGCGCCAGCAGCTTGGTGGGGTTGACTGGAAACACCATATATTTT.

J is TRBJ1-1 and V is TRBV9, with 11 bases fitting TRBD1. The CDR3 totals 16 residues. Germline trimming cut 4 bases from V and 4 bases from J; bases unmatched to any gene: 9. Germline V lookup: CDR1 SGDLS, CDR2 YYNGEE. CDR3 nucleotide sequence: TGTGCCAGCAGCACTCTAACCGGGACAGGGGGCACTGAAGCTTTCTTT. Its translation is CASSTLTGTGGTEAFF.

This chain connects TRBV2 to TRBJ2-2; D may be TRBD2 (6 bases). The CDR3 contains 13 residues. Trimming took 5 bases from V and 11 from J, leaving 15 bases between them. Germline values: CDR1 SNHLY, CDR2 FYNNEI. The CDR3 here is CASSPPRRGELFF. Here the CDR3 DNA reads TGTGCCAGCAGTCCTCCCAGGCGGGGAGAGCTGTTTTTT.

This chain joins TRBV10-3 and TRBJ2-3; a weak D match, TRBD1 (9 bases). V shed 0 bases and J shed 4 bases, with 17 bases lying between them. In germline, CDR1 is ENHRY, CDR2 SYGVKD. This CDR3 contains 17 residues. CDR3 sequence reads: CAISESAGGQGPDTQYF. The CDR3 nucleotides read TGTGCCATCAGTGAGTCGGCGGGGGGACAGGGTCCAGATACGCAGTATTTT.

The chain employs TRBV4-1 and TRBJ2-1, with 10 bases aligning to TRBD2. CDR3 size: 16 residues. In germline, CDR1 is MGHRA, CDR2 YSYEKL. Germline trimming cut 1 base from V and 9 bases from J; bases unmatched to any gene: 9. CDR3: CASSQVLSGRAGEQFF. The DNA of the CDR3 is TGCGCCAGCAGCCAAGTTTTAAGCGGGAGGGCCGGTGAGCAGTTCTTC.

This chain uses TRBV9 with TRBJ2-1, with TRBD1 identical over 11 bases. Germline-derived CDR1 and CDR2 are SGDLS and YYNGEE. The CDR3 runs 16 residues. The trim removed 4 bases at V and 5 bases at J, leaving 8 bases unmatched. This chain's CDR3 is CASSYQGQGANNEQFF. The CDR3 DNA sequence: TGTGCCAGCAGCTACCAAGGACAGGGGGCCAACAATGAGCAGTTCTTC.

This clone was counted between two and nine times. V is TRBV5-1 and J is TRBJ1-6; D perhaps matches TRBD1 (6 bases). Between the trimmed V and J ends, which lost 4 bases and 10 bases, there was a span of 12 bases. This CDR3 has 13 residues. In germline, CDR1 is SGHRS, CDR2 YFSETQ. The DNA of the CDR3 is TGCGCCAGCAGCACGGCAGGGGAATCACCCCTCCACTTT. Translated, it gives CASSTAGESPLHF.

This chain uses TRBV5-3 with TRBJ2-1, with D tentatively TRBD1 (5 bases). Being an ORF, TRBV5-3 has a function that is uncertain. The CDR3 spans 16 residues. V lost 0 bases to trimming and J lost 3 bases, with 13 bases between them. The CDR3 DNA sequence: TGTGCCAGAAGCTTGGACGAGAGACAGCTCTACAATGAGCAGTTCTTC. This translates into CARSLDERQLYNEQFF.

The chain is built from TRBV6-5 and TRBJ2-1; D unresolved. V shed 5 bases and J shed 5 bases, with 13 bases lying between them. Germline V CDR1 and CDR2: MNHEY, SVGAGI. This CDR3 is 14 amino acids long. CDR3 sequence: CASSQSDRNNEQFF. Written as DNA, the CDR3 is TGTGCCAGCAGTCAATCGGATCGTAACAATGAGCAGTTCTTC.

The rearrangement links TRBV2 to TRBJ1-1; 8 positions match TRBD1. Germline V gives CDR1 SNHLY, CDR2 FYNNEI. Trimming removed 9 bases from V and 7 bases from J; junction bases left unmatched: 16. CDR3 length: 15 amino acids. The CDR3 DNA reads as TGTGCCAGTCCCTCGGGACAGGTAAGGAGTAATGAAGCTTTCTTT. Residues: CASPSGQVRSNEAFF.

The chain links TRBV5-1 to TRBJ2-1, with D perhaps being TRBD1 or TRBD2 (5 bases each). CDR3 length: 16 residues. Germline V gives CDR1 SGHRS, CDR2 YFSETQ. V was cut by 3 bases and J by 8 bases, with 21 bases left in between. This CDR3 is CASSSSGTGGQHEQFF. DNA of the CDR3: TGCGCCAGCAGCTCCTCCGGGACCGGTGGCCAACATGAGCAGTTCTTC.

A remark on this clone: The sample carries other DNA sequences with the same CDR3. This rearrangement joins TRBV6-6 to TRBJ2-7; 9 nucleotides line up with TRBD1. Germline assignment: CDR1 MNHNY and CDR2 SVGAGI (reference sequence). CDR3 length: 14 amino acids. The trim removed 6 bases at V and 3 bases at J, leaving 6 bases unmatched. DNA of the CDR3: TGTGCCAGCAGACCGGGACAGGGAAGCTACGAGCAGTACTTC. Translated: CASRPGQGSYEQYF.